A selection of T cell receptor beta chains follows, all from one sample in a study of T cells after somatic rescue of genetic block. Clones were read by immunoSEQ multiplex PCR, and TCRdb kept only the in-frame ones, dropping some. Of about 63,000 clones in the sample, 90% to 95% were seen once. The sequenced sample was peripheral blood mononuclear cells (PBMCs). These receptor sequences come from a man aged 35 to 55. CDR3s include the opening cysteine and the closing phenylalanine or tryptophan. Fields, in order: V gene, clone size, J gene, D gene, CDR3 protein, CDR3 DNA. A D gene is named only where the DNA matches it firmly. Size is omitted from some rows. Given values are once, few, many or a class for expanded clones.

V: TRBV6-1; size: few; J: TRBJ1-5; D: .; CDR3: CASSSNFNQPQHF; DNA: TGTGCCAGCAGTTCTAATTTCAATCAGCCCCAGCATTTT
V: TRBV28; size: once; J: TRBJ1-2; D: .; CDR3: CASSLSGSGYLSHGYTF; DNA: TGTGCCAGCAGTTTATCAGGGTCGGGCTACCTTTCGCATGGCTACACCTTC
V: TRBV29-1; size: few; J: TRBJ1-2; D: TRBD1; CDR3: CSVTGTAGYTF; DNA: TGCAGCGTAACCGGGACAGCTGGCTACACCTTC
V: TRBV6-5; size: .; J: TRBJ1-5; D: .; CDR3: CASRQGLRGPQHF; DNA: TGTGCCAGCAGGCAGGGTTTGCGGGGGCCCCAGCATTTT
V: TRBV19; size: .; J: TRBJ1-2; D: TRBD1; CDR3: CASSTPGQGAQYYGYTF; DNA: TGTGCCAGTAGTACCCCCGGACAGGGGGCGCAATACTATGGCTACACCTTC
V: TRBV5-4; size: .; J: TRBJ1-2; D: .; CDR3: CASSFLGVTNYGYTF; DNA: TGTGCCAGCAGCTTTTTAGGAGTCACTAACTATGGCTACACCTTC
V: TRBV19; size: once; J: TRBJ2-5; D: TRBD1; CDR3: CASSISLDRGRQETQYF; DNA: TGTGCCAGTAGTATAAGTTTGGACAGGGGGCGCCAAGAGACCCAGTACTTC
V: TRBV28; size: .; J: TRBJ1-5; D: .; CDR3: CASIRGSQPQHF; DNA: TGTGCCAGCATCAGGGGTAGTCAGCCCCAGCATTTT
V: TRBV7-9; size: .; J: TRBJ2-1; D: .; CDR3: CASSRRDEQFF; DNA: TGTGCCAGCAGCCGAAGGGATGAGCAGTTCTTC
V: TRBV15; size: .; J: TRBJ1-2; D: .; CDR3: CATSTRQEASYTF; DNA: TGTGCCACCAGCACCCGACAGGAGGCGAGCTACACCTTC
V: TRBV6-5; size: .; J: TRBJ2-7; D: .; CDR3: CASTTVTDFGEQYF; DNA: TGTGCCAGCACCACAGTTACCGACTTCGGCGAGCAGTACTTC
V: TRBV5-1; size: .; J: TRBJ2-5; D: .; CDR3: CASSPGWGWGEETQYF; DNA: TGCGCCAGCAGCCCTGGTTGGGGATGGGGCGAAGAGACCCAGTACTTC
V: TRBV27; size: .; J: TRBJ1-6; D: .; CDR3: CASSSRGNYNSPLHF; DNA: TGTGCCAGCAGTTCGCGAGGCAACTATAATTCACCCCTCCACTTT
V: TRBV5-6; size: .; J: TRBJ1-2; D: TRBD1; CDR3: CASSFTGDYGYTF; DNA: TGTGCCAGCAGCTTCACAGGGGACTATGGCTACACCTTC
V: TRBV15; size: .; J: TRBJ2-7; D: .; CDR3: CATSSQYEQYF; DNA: TGTGCCACCAGCAGTCAATACGAGCAGTACTTC